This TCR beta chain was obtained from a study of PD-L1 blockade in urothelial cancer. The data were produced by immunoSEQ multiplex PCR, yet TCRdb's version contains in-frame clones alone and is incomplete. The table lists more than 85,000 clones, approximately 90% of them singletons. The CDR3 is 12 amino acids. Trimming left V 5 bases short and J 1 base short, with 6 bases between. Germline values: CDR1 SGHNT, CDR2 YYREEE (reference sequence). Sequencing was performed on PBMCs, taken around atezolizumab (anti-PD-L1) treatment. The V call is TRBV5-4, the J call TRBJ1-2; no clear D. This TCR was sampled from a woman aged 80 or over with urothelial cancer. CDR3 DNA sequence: TGTGCCAGCAGTTCTAATAACTATGGCTACACCTTC. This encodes CASSSNNYGYTF.